The entry below gives a single T cell receptor (beta chain) sequence along with its context. Its antigen remains unidentified. The data are from a study of tumor-infiltrating lymphocytes in primary liver carcinoma. Broader study findings: Blood's top-250-clone fraction was significantly lower than that of tumors (p = 0.039).

Germline V CDR1 and CDR2: MDHEN, SYDVKM. The CDR3 is made up of 14 amino acids. V shed 6 bases and J shed 2 bases, with 13 bases lying between them. Scientists recovered RNA and DNA together from around 20-30 mg of unsorted bulk tissue. Patients were chronically HBV-infected and treatment-naive. Tumors were each sampled at five separate regions. The authors made TCR beta cDNA from around 500 ng total RNA with a constant-region primer. What produced the TCR beta libraries was three nested multiplex PCR rounds using slightly modified ARM-PCR. The study ran its first two PCR rounds for roughly 10 cycles each, using TRBV1-TRBV30 forward primers and a C-beta reverse primer. TCRdb used MiXCR to reprocess the multiplex PCR reads, holding one entry per CDR3 protein. The repertoire holds tens of thousands of distinct CDR3 sequences, with 71% as singletons.

The sequence derives from a woman aged 55 to 70 with primary liver carcinoma and hepatitis B virus infection. The chain is built from TRBV28 and TRBJ1-2; D may be TRBD1 (5 bases). Sequencing used liver tumor tissue from sampling region 4. Specified subset: tumor region T4, right-lateral pole. This CDR3 reads CASRTSGVNYGYTF. Written as DNA, the CDR3 is TGTGCCAGCAGAACCTCGGGGGTAAACTATGGCTACACCTTC.